Included here is one T cell receptor beta chain sequence, with context. Antigen: not known. Relative to the germline gene, one junction end is altered; a read error may explain this. The data were taken from a study of vaccination and CD4 T cells after COVID-19. Treatment meaning: approximately nine-day PBMC culture with coronavirus spike peptide pools or control peptides (ViraFEST assay). CD4+ T-cell collection from the unexposed donor predated the COVID-19 pandemic (2011-2018). Once obtained from cultured CD4+ T cells, the DNA was sequenced using the Oncomine TCR Beta short-read assay. Genomic DNA was drawn out of CD4+ T cells grown in culture. TCRdb used MiXCR to reprocess the PCR reads, holding one entry per CDR3 protein. The repertoire holds 8,500 to 9,500 distinct CDR3 sequences, with roughly 33% as singletons. Broader study findings: Convalescent patients' clones that were vaccine-specific were spike mono-reactive in 304 of 307 cases.

Germline-derived CDR1 and CDR2 are SEHNR and FQNEAQ (reference sequence). The CDR3 is made up of 13 amino acids. The sequenced material came from CD4+ T cells from blood, cultured in vitro. V usage is TRBV7-9 and J usage is TRBJ2-3; no reliable D call. The TCR sequence derives from a human donor in good health. This CDR3 reads CASSIAGLNAADF. CDR3 sequence (DNA): TGTGCCAGCAGCATCGCAGGCCTAAATGCGGCCGATTTT.